Below, 29 T cell receptor beta chains from the same sample are listed, as sequenced in a study of OX40 agonist ivuxolimab in advanced cancers. Some clones are missing from TCRdb's copy, which holds only in-frame ones; the method was immunoSEQ multiplex PCR. Among roughly 64,000 clones, around 84% were seen once, and the ten largest hold over 2%. The input for sequencing was CD4+ or CD8+ T cells sorted from blood, taken in a trial of the OX40 agonist ivuxolimab. Every receptor here comes from an adult with an advanced solid tumor such as melanoma, head and neck, liver or kidney cancer.

This clone has just a few counts. The rearrangement joins TRBV2 to TRBJ1-5, with D perhaps TRBD1 (5 bases). There are 13 residues in the CDR3. V was shortened by 7 bases and J by 3 bases, with 10 bases between the two germline ends. From germline, CDR1 is SNHLY and CDR2 FYNNEI. The CDR3 protein is CASMRGNNQPQHF. The CDR3 DNA follows: TGTGCCAGCATGCGGGGCAACAATCAGCCCCAGCATTTT.

The chain combines TRBV15 with TRBJ2-7; the match to TRBD2 covers 8 bases. Germline CDR1 and CDR2: LNHNV and YYDKDF (reference sequence). The CDR3 has 15 residues. J was trimmed by 6 bases and V by 2 bases; bases with no gene match: 9. The CDR3 nucleotides are TGTGCCACCAGCAGACAAGGGACTAGAGGCGGCGAGCAGTACTTC. Its protein product is CATSRQGTRGGEQYF.

This clone was seen more than once but under ten times. The chain links TRBV9 to TRBJ2-3, with TRBD1 as a possible D gene (5 bases). CDR3 size: 15 residues. The V and J ends lost 4 bases and 0 bases respectively, with 12 bases between them. Germline V gene lookup returns CDR1 SGDLS and CDR2 YYNGEE. The CDR3 region has the DNA TGTGCCAGCAGCAGTGGGGCGGTAAGCACAGATACGCAGTATTTT. It specifies CASSSGAVSTDTQYF.

This chain links TRBV14 with TRBJ2-1; 8 positions match TRBD1. CDR3 length: 13 residues. CDR1 and CDR2 from the germline V gene are SGHDN and FVKESK. J gave up 15 bases and V 3 bases, and 10 bases lay outside the gene matches. CDR3 sequence reads: CASSHYPGGRGFF. The CDR3 DNA is TGTGCCAGCAGCCATTACCCAGGGGGCCGAGGGTTCTTC.

The chain recombines TRBV7-6 with TRBJ2-7; 10 bases match TRBD2. The CDR3 is 15 amino acids. Germline CDR1 is SGHVS and CDR2 is FNYEAQ. V gave up 1 base and J gave up 3 bases; unmatched junction bases: 3. As DNA, the CDR3 is TGTGCCAGCAGCTTAGGAGCGGGGGGGGTCTACGAGCAGTACTTC. This codes for CASSLGAGGVYEQYF.

The sample holds a few counts of this clone. The chain couples TRBV27 to TRBJ1-5; 9 bases match TRBD1. The junction had 5 bases not matched to a gene; V was cut back by 6 bases and J by 2 bases. Germline V CDR1 and CDR2: MNHEY, SMNVEV (reference sequence). The CDR3 loop spans 15 amino acids. The CDR3 sequence is CASRYRGRGNQPQHF. The CDR3 coding sequence is TGTGCCAGCAGATACAGGGGGCGCGGCAATCAGCCCCAGCATTTT.

The chain has TRBV5-4 and TRBJ1-3; 9 bases align to TRBD1. Trimming removed 4 bases from V and 4 bases from J; junction bases left unmatched: 6. Looked up from germline, CDR1 is SGHNT and CDR2 is YYREEE (reference sequence). The CDR3 contains 15 residues. The CDR3 sequence is CASSVGTGRGNTIYF. The CDR3 bases are TGTGCCAGCAGCGTAGGGACAGGGAGAGGAAACACCATATATTTT.

The J gene is TRBJ2-5, the V gene TRBV6-1; D ambiguous. CDR1 is MNHNS and CDR2 is SASEGT in the germline V gene. The CDR3 has 14 amino acids. The ends were cut back, 0 bases at V and 2 bases at J, with 7 bases in the middle. CDR3 sequence reads: CASSEAWRQETQYF. The CDR3 nucleotides are TGTGCCAGCAGTGAAGCGTGGAGACAAGAGACCCAGTACTTC.

J is TRBJ2-1 and V is TRBV7-9; possible D gene TRBD1, 5 bases. This CDR3 has 14 amino acids. With 11 bases removed from V and 0 bases from J, the gap between germline ends came to 14 bases. Germline V gene sequence: CDR1 SEHNR, CDR2 FQNEAQ (reference sequence). CDR3 in amino acids: CADKGLRSYNEQFF. CDR3 bases: TGTGCCGACAAGGGGTTACGCTCCTACAATGAGCAGTTCTTC.

The CDR3 protein is CASSFRRDEQYF. The CDR3 bases are TGTGCCAGCAGTTTTCGCAGGGACGAGCAGTACTTC. The chain joins TRBV28 to TRBJ2-7, with TRBD1 as a possible D gene (5 bases). Trimming removed 3 bases at V and 5 bases at J, with 8 bases between. Germline CDR1 is MDHEN and CDR2 is SYDVKM. This CDR3 has 12 amino acids.

A single count supports this clone. This chain joins TRBV18 and TRBJ1-3, with D hard to call. This CDR3 spans 17 amino acids. Germline-derived CDR1 and CDR2 are KGHSH and LQKENI. The V and J ends lost 3 bases and 0 bases respectively, with 15 bases between them. For the CDR3, the DNA is TGTGCCAGCTCACCGCTCTCTGCACTATCCTCTGGAAACACCATATATTTT. Translated, it gives CASSPLSALSSGNTIYF.

This chain uses TRBV28 with TRBJ2-7; D assignment may be TRBD1 or TRBD2 (5 bases each). V lost 10 bases, J lost 2 bases, and 12 bases lay in between. Germline V gives CDR1 MDHEN, CDR2 SYDVKM. This CDR3 has 12 residues. CDR3 amino acids: CAIRDETYEQYF. The CDR3 bases are TGTGCCATACGGGACGAAACCTACGAGCAGTACTTC.

The rearrangement joins TRBV2 to TRBJ1-1; D is undetermined. Germline CDR1 and CDR2: SNHLY and FYNNEI. The CDR3 length is 13 residues. Trimming shortened V by 2 bases and J by 5 bases, and 9 bases separated the two germline ends. This CDR3 reads CASSERRETEAFF. CDR3 DNA: TGTGCCAGCAGTGAAAGGCGGGAAACTGAAGCTTTCTTT.

This clone was seen a handful of times. V is TRBV7-9 and J is TRBJ2-7; no clear D gene. V was pared by 5 bases and J by 2 bases, with 4 bases between. The germline CDR1 and CDR2 sequences are SEHNR and FQNEAQ (reference sequence). The CDR3 contains 11 residues. The CDR3 sequence is CASSAAYEQYF. In DNA, the CDR3 is TGTGCCAGCAGCGCCGCCTACGAGCAGTACTTC.

This chain connects TRBV13 to TRBJ2-7, with D unclear. This CDR3 region has 13 residues. Germline CDR1 is PRHDT and CDR2 is FYEKMQ (reference sequence). V lost 4 bases and J lost 4, with 11 bases in between. CDR3 sequence: CASSSTLGYEQYF. CDR3 DNA: TGTGCCAGCAGCTCCACCCTAGGATACGAGCAGTACTTC.

V is TRBV19 and J is TRBJ1-3, with no clear D. Trimming took off 10 bases at V and 0 bases at J, with 19 bases between the two ends. This CDR3 comprises 16 residues. In germline, CDR1 is LNHDA, CDR2 SQIVND (reference sequence). CDR3: CATSKEGFSSGNTIYF. In DNA, the CDR3 is TGTGCCACCTCAAAGGAGGGCTTCAGCTCTGGAAACACCATATATTTT.

The CDR3 coding sequence is TGTGCCAGCAGCCAACGTAGCGGGGGGGCAGATACGCAGTATTTT. Translating gives CASSQRSGGADTQYF. This chain joins TRBV7-3 and TRBJ2-3; TRBD2 matches at 11 bases. The length of the CDR3 is 15 residues. Germline loops: CDR1 SGHTA, CDR2 FQGTGA. V lost 5 bases, J lost 4 bases, and 5 bases stayed unmatched.

The chain carries TRBV27 and TRBJ2-4; no clear D gene. Trimming removed 7 bases from V and 3 bases from J, with 19 bases in between. CDR1 is MNHEY, CDR2 SMNVEV, per germline (reference sequence). The CDR3 is made up of 16 amino acids. CDR3 protein: CASTSQESLDKNIQYF. The CDR3 region has the DNA TGTGCCAGCACATCTCAGGAGAGTTTGGACAAAAACATTCAGTACTTC.

The gene calls are TRBV29-1 and TRBJ2-7; D may be TRBD2 (5 bases). Germline CDR1 SQVTM, CDR2 ANQGSEA. This CDR3 has 14 amino acids. V was shortened by 0 bases and J by 2 bases, with 11 bases between the two germline ends. In DNA, the CDR3 is TGCAGCGTTGAAGAAGGGAGATCCCCCTACGAGCAGTACTTC. Amino acid sequence: CSVEEGRSPYEQYF.

V gene TRBV29-1 combines with J gene TRBJ1-2; D gene unclear. Germline CDR1 is SQVTM and CDR2 is ANQGSEA. Trimming shortened V by 7 bases and J by 0 bases, and 9 bases separated the two germline ends. The CDR3 sequence is 12 residues long. CDR3 nucleotides: TGCAGCGCACAGTTTTCTAACTATGGCTACACCTTC. Translating gives CSAQFSNYGYTF.

V usage is TRBV6-1 and J usage is TRBJ1-5; the D is unclear. The CDR3 runs to 14 residues. V gave up 4 bases and J gave up 7 bases, with 14 bases separating them. Germline V lookup: CDR1 MNHNS, CDR2 SASEGT. CDR3 in DNA: TGTGCCAGCAGTGGGACGGCCAAAGGGCAGCCCCAGCATTTT. Encoded protein: CASSGTAKGQPQHF.

J is TRBJ1-6 and V is TRBV28, with D unclear. Trimming cost V 2 bases and J 14 bases, with 7 bases left between them. From germline, CDR1 is MDHEN and CDR2 SYDVKM. The CDR3 is 11 residues long. Written as DNA, the CDR3 is TGTGCCAGCAGTTTACAGTGGGCCCTCCACTTT. It codes for CASSLQWALHF. Looking up the rest from reference TRBV28 and TRBJ1-6 gives the full variable domain: DVKVTQSSRYLVKRTGEKVFLECVQDMDHENMFWYRQDPGLGLRLIYFSYDVKMKEKGDIPEGYSVSREKKERFSLILESASTNQTSMYLCASSLQWALHFGNGTRLTVT.

V is TRBV2 and J is TRBJ1-6, with D unresolved. The CDR3 has 13 amino acids. The germline V gene has CDR1 SNHLY and CDR2 FYNNEI. V was trimmed by 7 bases and J by 9 bases, leaving 13 bases between them. The CDR3 here is CASNIAPASPLHF. The DNA of the CDR3 is TGTGCCAGCAACATCGCCCCGGCTTCACCCCTCCACTTT.

Concerning this clone itself: Other DNA sequences in the sample encode the same CDR3. The chain recombines TRBV15 with TRBJ2-7; 7 bases line up with TRBD1. V lost 0 bases and J lost 2; bases outside the gene matches: 7. This CDR3 is 16 amino acids long. Germline V gene sequence: CDR1 LNHNV, CDR2 YYDKDF (reference sequence). CDR3: CATSRDRSGQTYEQYF. DNA of the CDR3: TGTGCCACCAGCAGAGATAGGTCGGGACAGACCTACGAGCAGTACTTC.

CDR3 region: CATSRPGTLSGYGYTF. CDR3 in DNA: TGTGCCACCAGCAGACCCGGGACCCTGTCTGGGTATGGCTACACCTTC. The chain couples TRBV15 to TRBJ1-2; D might be TRBD1 (5 bases). The CDR3 runs 16 residues. V shed 2 bases and J shed 5 bases, with 18 bases lying between them. Per germline, CDR1 LNHNV and CDR2 YYDKDF (reference sequence).

The chain uses TRBV10-3 and TRBJ1-6; D not resolved. Per germline, CDR1 ENHRY and CDR2 SYGVKD. The length of the CDR3 is 15 residues. V was trimmed by 0 bases and J by 8 bases, leaving 11 bases between them. Here the CDR3 DNA reads TGTGCCATCAGTGAGTCAGGACCCCCGGATTCACCCCTCCACTTT. As protein: CAISESGPPDSPLHF.

This clone was observed a few times. This chain joins TRBV19 and TRBJ1-4; D gene uncertain. The V and J ends lost 6 bases and 2 bases respectively, with 7 bases between them. The CDR3 is made up of 13 amino acids. Germline assignment: CDR1 LNHDA and CDR2 SQIVND (reference sequence). CDR3 nucleotides: TGTGCCAGTAGCTTATGGACTAATGAAAAACTGTTTTTT. Translated, it gives CASSLWTNEKLFF.

J is TRBJ2-7 and V is TRBV5-8, with D perhaps matching TRBD1 (6 bases). Between the trimmed V and J ends, which lost 0 bases and 6 bases, there was a span of 13 bases. The CDR3 contains 14 residues. Germline-derived CDR1 and CDR2 are SGHTS and YDEGEE. In DNA, the CDR3 is TGTGCCAGCAGCTTGGCGGGACACAGCACCGAGCAGTACTTC. It translates to CASSLAGHSTEQYF.

The chain employs TRBV19 and TRBJ2-1; no reliable D call. The ends were cut back, 4 bases at V and 6 bases at J, with 10 bases in the middle. This CDR3 comprises 13 residues. Germline CDR1 LNHDA, CDR2 SQIVND (reference sequence). The CDR3 sequence is CASSTRNSNEQFF. CDR3 DNA sequence: TGTGCCAGTAGTACGAGAAATTCCAATGAGCAGTTCTTC.